A selection of T cell receptor beta chains follows, all from one sample in a study of cytomegalovirus exposure and HLA in healthy donors. Using immunoSEQ multiplex PCR, the repertoire was profiled, and TCRdb retains in-frame clones only, with some absent. The top ten hold about 2% of the sample, which has 120,000 or so clones, approximately 91% seen once. Material: PBMCs. These receptors came from a woman aged 18-29 years in good health and CMV-seronegative. Each CDR3 is given with its conserved first and last residue. D genes are given only for firm matches. Not all rows give a size; the values are once, few, many and, for expanded clones, a class.

clone_size: -
d_call: -
j_call: TRBJ1-1
v_call: TRBV7-2
cdr3_aa: CASSFTQGVTEAFF
cdr3_nt: TGTGCCAGCAGCTTTACTCAGGGTGTCACTGAAGCTTTCTTT

clone_size: -
d_call: TRBD1
j_call: TRBJ1-5
v_call: TRBV7-8
cdr3_aa: CASSLGDRALSRGNQPQHF
cdr3_nt: TGTGCCAGCAGCTTGGGGGACAGGGCCTTATCGAGAGGCAATCAGCCCCAGCATTTT

clone_size: once
d_call: -
j_call: TRBJ2-7
v_call: TRBV5-1
cdr3_aa: CASSASQVRSYEQYF
cdr3_nt: TGCGCCAGCAGCGCGAGCCAGGTGCGCTCCTACGAGCAGTACTTC

clone_size: -
d_call: TRBD2
j_call: TRBJ2-7
v_call: TRBV7-8
cdr3_aa: CASSPGTSGTKYF
cdr3_nt: TGTGCCAGCAGCCCCGGGACTAGCGGGACGAAGTACTTC

clone_size: -
d_call: TRBD2
j_call: TRBJ2-3
v_call: TRBV5-6
cdr3_aa: CASSLGLAHSTDTQYF
cdr3_nt: TGTGCCAGCAGCTTGGGACTAGCTCATAGCACAGATACGCAGTATTTT

clone_size: -
d_call: -
j_call: TRBJ2-7
v_call: TRBV5-6
cdr3_aa: CASGTGYEQYF
cdr3_nt: TGTGCCAGCGGGACTGGCTACGAGCAGTACTTC

clone_size: -
d_call: TRBD1
j_call: TRBJ1-5
v_call: TRBV7-6
cdr3_aa: CASSSRTGQNQPQHF
cdr3_nt: TGTGCCAGCAGCTCCCGGACAGGCCAAAATCAGCCCCAGCATTTT

clone_size: -
d_call: TRBD2
j_call: TRBJ2-7
v_call: TRBV27
cdr3_aa: CASSPTLPRGGGQSRSYEQYF
cdr3_nt: TGTGCCAGCAGTCCCACGTTACCCCGGGGGGGCGGGCAATCTAGGTCCTACGAGCAGTACTTC

clone_size: -
d_call: TRBD1
j_call: TRBJ1-5
v_call: TRBV7-3
cdr3_aa: CASSLFVRGRGNQPQHF
cdr3_nt: TGTGCCAGCAGCCTCTTCGTCAGGGGGAGAGGCAATCAGCCCCAGCATTTT

clone_size: once
d_call: TRBD1
j_call: TRBJ1-1
v_call: TRBV7-3
cdr3_aa: CASSQGVWAEAFF
cdr3_nt: TGTGCCAGCAGCCAGGGGGTTTGGGCTGAAGCTTTCTTT

clone_size: -
d_call: -
j_call: TRBJ2-3
v_call: TRBV27
cdr3_aa: CASSPGMTSTDTQYF
cdr3_nt: TGTGCCAGCAGCCCAGGGATGACTAGCACAGATACGCAGTATTTT

clone_size: -
d_call: -
j_call: TRBJ1-2
v_call: TRBV15
cdr3_aa: CATSRDKIPGYTF
cdr3_nt: TGTGCCACCAGCAGAGATAAAATTCCCGGCTACACCTTC

clone_size: -
d_call: -
j_call: TRBJ2-3
v_call: TRBV5-1
cdr3_aa: CASSLGGGSTDTQYF
cdr3_nt: TGCGCCAGCAGCTTGGGCGGAGGATCGACAGATACGCAGTATTTT

clone_size: -
d_call: -
j_call: TRBJ1-2
v_call: TRBV21-1
cdr3_aa: CASSPRFFGTGDGYTF
cdr3_nt: TGTGCCAGCAGCCCTCGTTTTTTCGGGACAGGGGATGGCTACACCTTC

clone_size: -
d_call: -
j_call: TRBJ2-2
v_call: TRBV5-1
cdr3_aa: CASSLDGSAGELFF
cdr3_nt: TGCGCCAGCAGCTTGGACGGGTCGGCCGGGGAGCTGTTTTTT

clone_size: few
d_call: TRBD1
j_call: TRBJ2-7
v_call: TRBV4-1
cdr3_aa: CASSQAGTAPYEQYF
cdr3_nt: TGCGCCAGCAGCCAAGCCGGGACAGCCCCCTACGAGCAGTACTTC